Presented here are 31 T cell receptor beta chains from one specimen sequenced in a study of CD8 T cells in Susac syndrome. When the RNA was reverse transcribed, random hexamers were used with an input of roughly 0.45 to 1 ug. From the immunoSEQ multiplex PCR reads, TCRdb called clonotypes with MiXCR, one entry per CDR3 protein. The sample shows around 300,000 distinct CDR3 sequences, approximately 91% of them seen only once. The sample was CD8+ T cells from PBMCs. The receptors originated from a human donor with multiple sclerosis.

The chain links TRBV6-2 or TRBV6-3 to TRBJ1-1, with D uncertain. CDR3 length: 14 amino acids. In germline, CDR1 is MNHEY, CDR2 SVGEGT. Trimming removed 2 bases at V and 5 bases at J, with 12 bases between. Written as DNA, the CDR3 is TGTGCCAGCAGTTACGACGGCCTCGCAACTGAAGCTTTCTTT. Its translation: CASSYDGLATEAFF.

The chain joins TRBV6-6 to TRBJ2-7, with D perhaps TRBD1 (5 bases). V was shortened by 6 bases and J by 4 bases, with 16 bases between the two germline ends. The length of the CDR3 is 14 residues. Germline CDR1 and CDR2: MNHNY and SVGAGI (reference sequence). Written as DNA, the CDR3 is TGTGCCAGCAGCCAGCCGGACAACCCGTACGAGCAGTACTTC. Translated: CASSQPDNPYEQYF.

The chain couples TRBV7-9 to TRBJ1-1; TRBD1 might be the D (6 bases). Germline V CDR1 and CDR2: SEHNR, FQNEAQ (reference sequence). V was clipped by 4 bases and J by 5 bases, with 14 bases between them. The CDR3 contains 14 residues. CDR3 DNA sequence: TGTGCCAGCAGCTCCAGCAGGGGAGGGACTGAAGCTTTCTTT. Its protein is CASSSSRGGTEAFF.

The chain has TRBV20-1 and TRBJ1-4; 10 nucleotides agree with TRBD1. This CDR3 has 17 residues. Germline V lookup: CDR1 DFQATT, CDR2 SNEGSKA (reference sequence). Trimming at V came to 0 bases and at J to 8 bases, leaving 12 bases not matched to a gene. The CDR3 region has the DNA TGCAGTGCTAGAGAGGGGCTGACAGGGGGCGGACGCGAAAAACTGTTTTTT. Its translation: CSAREGLTGGGREKLFF.

This chain's CDR3 is CASSEAHRLLNTEAFF. DNA for the CDR3: TGTGCCAGCAGTGAAGCGCACCGCTTACTGAACACTGAAGCTTTCTTT. The gene calls are TRBV2 and TRBJ1-1; D not resolved. The length of the CDR3 is 16 residues. Germline CDR1 SNHLY, CDR2 FYNNEI. V was pared by 0 bases and J by 0 bases, with 11 bases between.

This clonotype was counted only a few times. One junction end disagrees with the germline gene, perhaps due to a read error. The J gene is TRBJ2-5, the V gene TRBV6-1; D tentatively reads TRBD1 or TRBD2 (6 bases each). CDR3 size: 13 residues. Germline V gives CDR1 MNHNS, CDR2 SASEGT. CDR3 region: CASSPPRGDHPHF. CDR3 sequence (DNA): TGTGCCAGCAGTCCCCCGAGGGGGGACCATCCGCACTTC.

This rearrangement joins TRBV20-1 to TRBJ1-2; D remains unclear. The CDR3 sequence is 13 residues long. Germline V CDR1 and CDR2: DFQATT, SNEGSKA (reference sequence). The V end lost 6 bases, the J end lost 4 bases, and 15 bases lay between the germline ends. CDR3 coding DNA: TGCAGTGCGTGCCTCTTCTTCCCCTATGGCTACACCTTC. It yields the protein CSACLFFPYGYTF.

The rearrangement links TRBV27 to TRBJ1-4, with D possibly matching TRBD1 (5 bases). Germline CDR1 is MNHEY and CDR2 is SMNVEV (reference sequence). The CDR3 has 14 residues. Trimming removed 1 base at V and 7 bases at J, with 10 bases between. CDR3 residues: CASSLWTGGEKLFF. The CDR3 DNA is TGTGCCAGCAGTTTATGGACGGGGGGTGAAAAACTGTTTTTT.

This chain links TRBV19 with TRBJ2-1, with TRBD2 identical over 13 bases. Per germline, CDR1 LNHDA and CDR2 SQIVND (reference sequence). V was clipped by 5 bases and J by 6 bases; unmatched bases: 4. The CDR3 is 15 amino acids. The CDR3 reads CASSVGLAGSNEQFF. Here the CDR3 DNA reads TGTGCCAGTAGTGTGGGACTAGCGGGAAGCAATGAGCAGTTCTTC.

The chain links TRBV19 to TRBJ2-7; D is perhaps TRBD2 (6 bases). Germline CDR1 LNHDA, CDR2 SQIVND (reference sequence). V was trimmed by 5 bases and J by 2 bases, leaving 19 bases between them. The CDR3 contains 16 residues. CDR3 amino acids: CASSGGSGGFTYEQYF. CDR3 bases: TGTGCCAGTAGTGGGGGTAGCGGCGGGTTCACCTACGAGCAGTACTTC.

The rearrangement joins TRBV9 to TRBJ2-7; 7 bases agree with TRBD1. J was trimmed by 0 bases and V by 0 bases; bases with no gene match: 3. The CDR3 totals 15 residues. The V gene's germline CDR1 is SGDLS and CDR2 YYNGEE. The CDR3 DNA reads TGTGCCAGCAGCGTAGGGTGGGACAGCTCCTACGAGCAGTACTTC. Residues: CASSVGWDSSYEQYF.

The gene calls are TRBV7-8 and TRBJ1-3; D uncertain. V lost 1 base to trimming and J lost 6 bases, with 19 bases between them. CDR3 length equals 17 residues. CDR1 is SGHVS, CDR2 FQNEAQ, per germline. The CDR3 spells CASSLVLGAKRENTIYF. The CDR3 nucleotides are TGTGCCAGCAGCTTAGTTTTAGGTGCGAAAAGGGAAAACACCATATATTTT.

The chain combines TRBV4-3 with TRBJ2-3, with 11 bases identical to TRBD1. The V segment lost 4 bases and the J segment 7 bases; nucleotides outside the gene matches: 7. The CDR3 has 15 amino acids. Germline CDR1 LGHNA, CDR2 YSLEER. As DNA, the CDR3 is TGCGCCAGCAGCCCCGGGACAGGGGGTTTTTATACGCAGTATTTT. Its translation is CASSPGTGGFYTQYF.

The chain links TRBV7-9 to TRBJ2-1, with 10 bases that match TRBD2. Germline V CDR1 and CDR2: SEHNR, FQNEAQ (reference sequence). CDR3 size: 15 residues. V trimming: 4 bases; J trimming: 8 bases; junction bases outside the gene matches: 8. The CDR3 DNA is TGTGCCAGCAGCTCTCCCGGGACTAGCGAGTATGAGCAGTTCTTC. Translation: CASSSPGTSEYEQFF.

The genes are TRBV29-1 and TRBJ2-7; D gene ambiguous. Looked up from germline, CDR1 is SQVTM and CDR2 is ANQGSEA. This CDR3 spans 15 amino acids. V lost 0 bases and J lost 0, with 12 bases in between. For the CDR3, the DNA is TGCAGCGTTGAAGACCGAGCGAAGAGCTCCTACGAGCAGTACTTC. Its translation is CSVEDRAKSSYEQYF.

This chain links TRBV7-6 with TRBJ2-3; the D gene could be TRBD1 or TRBD2 (6 bases each). Per the germline V gene, CDR1 is SGHVS and CDR2 is FNYEAQ. CDR3 size: 14 residues. With 6 bases removed from V and 5 bases from J, the gap between germline ends came to 15 bases. The DNA of the CDR3 is TGTGCCAGCAGAGGGGGGTCTAGAAGAGATACGCAGTATTTT. Residues: CASRGGSRRDTQYF.

CDR3 residues: CASSHDEQFF. Written as DNA, the CDR3 is TGTGCCAGCAGCCACGATGAGCAGTTCTTC. The chain combines TRBV12-3 or TRBV12-4 with TRBJ2-1, with D unclear. V was cut by 6 bases and J by 8 bases, with 5 bases left in between. The CDR3 is 10 residues long.

J is TRBJ2-1 and V is TRBV11-2; TRBD2 matches 7 bases. The CDR3 totals 14 residues. V lost 2 bases and J lost 5; bases outside the gene matches: 3. Per germline, CDR1 SGHAT and CDR2 FQNNGV. CDR3 amino acids: CASSLMLADNEQFF. The CDR3 region has the DNA TGTGCCAGCAGCTTAATGCTAGCGGACAATGAGCAGTTCTTC.

The chain employs TRBV19 and TRBJ1-1; 7 bases align to TRBD1. Germline CDR1 LNHDA, CDR2 SQIVND (reference sequence). V lost 6 bases, J lost 8 bases, and 6 bases stayed unmatched. The CDR3 is 12 residues long. CDR3 DNA: TGTGCCAGTAGCAACGCGGGACAGGAAGCTTTCTTT. Translating gives CASSNAGQEAFF.

This chain uses TRBV7-6 with TRBJ2-7; TRBD1 matches 7 bases. Germline V lookup: CDR1 SGHVS, CDR2 FNYEAQ. The ends lost 5 bases at V and 3 bases at J; junction bases unmatched: 16. The CDR3 runs 17 residues. CDR3 protein: CASSPTGDRVLLYEQYF. The CDR3 region has the DNA TGTGCCAGCAGCCCCACGGGTGACAGGGTCCTCCTCTACGAGCAGTACTTC.

This clonotype was counted a single time. J is TRBJ2-6 and V is TRBV6-4, with a weak D call TRBD1 (6 bases). Trimming took off 4 bases at V and 0 bases at J, with 10 bases between the two ends. The CDR3 consists of 16 residues. Germline V gene lookup returns CDR1 MRHNA and CDR2 SNTAGT. The CDR3 here is CASSGTENSGANVLTF. In nucleotides, the CDR3 is TGTGCCAGCAGTGGGACAGAGAACTCTGGGGCCAACGTCCTGACTTTC.

This clonotype was observed a single time. The CDR3 loop is CASRDPGQGSTDTQYF. The DNA of the CDR3 is TGTGCCAGTAGGGACCCGGGACAGGGGAGCACAGATACGCAGTATTTT. V usage is TRBV19 and J usage is TRBJ2-3; 10 positions agree with TRBD1. The germline CDR1 and CDR2 sequences are LNHDA and SQIVND (reference sequence). The V gene end was trimmed by 6 bases and the J gene end by 0 bases; junction bases not matched to a gene: 6. The CDR3 spans 16 residues.

The V and J genes are TRBV2 and TRBJ2-7, with TRBD2 matching over 10 bases. Germline assignment: CDR1 SNHLY and CDR2 FYNNEI. Germline trimming cut 6 bases from V and 2 bases from J; bases unmatched to any gene: 10. There are 16 residues in the CDR3. The DNA for the CDR3 is TGTGCCAGCAGGGGAGACGGGACTAGCGAACCCTACGAGCAGTACTTC. It encodes CASRGDGTSEPYEQYF.

The rearrangement links TRBV4-1 to TRBJ2-3, with TRBD2 as a possible D gene (7 bases). There are 15 residues in the CDR3. CDR1 is MGHRA, CDR2 YSYEKL, per germline. With 4 bases removed from V and 0 bases from J, the gap between germline ends came to 11 bases. In DNA, the CDR3 is TGCGCCAGCAGCCGGGCGGGGGCTAGCACAGATACGCAGTATTTT. Translating it yields CASSRAGASTDTQYF.

This clonotype was observed a single time. The rearrangement uses TRBV19 and TRBJ2-1; D may be TRBD2 (5 bases). Germline V gene lookup returns CDR1 LNHDA and CDR2 SQIVND (reference sequence). The CDR3 sequence is 15 residues long. V lost 7 bases to trimming and J lost 0 bases, with 13 bases between them. CDR3 region: CASTSGESSYNEQFF. CDR3 bases: TGTGCCAGTACCTCCGGGGAGAGCTCCTACAATGAGCAGTTCTTC. Together with reference TRBV19 and TRBJ2-1, the CDR3 gives the full variable domain: DGGITQSPKYLFRKEGQNVTLSCEQNLNHDAMYWYRQDPGQGLRLIYYSQIVNDFQKGDIAEGYSVSREKKESFPLTVTSAQKNPTAFYLCASTSGESSYNEQFFGPGTRLTVL.

J is TRBJ2-7 and V is TRBV4-2; 7 bases match TRBD1. Trimming removed 0 bases from V and 3 bases from J; junction bases left unmatched: 11. The CDR3 runs to 17 residues. The germline V gene encodes CDR1 LGHNA and CDR2 YNFKEQ. The CDR3 spells CASSQEPLGQFVYEQYF. In DNA, the CDR3 is TGTGCCAGCAGCCAAGAGCCGTTGGGACAGTTCGTCTACGAGCAGTACTTC.

V usage is TRBV7-6 and J usage is TRBJ2-3, with D perhaps given as TRBD1 or TRBD2 (6 bases each). Trimming took off 4 bases at V and 1 base at J, with 18 bases between the two ends. CDR3 size: 17 residues. Looked up from germline, CDR1 is SGHVS and CDR2 is FNYEAQ. The CDR3 sequence is CASSYSPGGGGTDTQYF. In DNA form, the CDR3 reads TGTGCCAGCAGCTATTCCCCCGGGGGCGGGGGCACAGATACGCAGTATTTT.

Only a few counts were recorded for this clonotype. This chain connects TRBV7-9 to TRBJ2-7; D is perhaps TRBD2 (7 bases). This CDR3 contains 13 residues. From germline, CDR1 is SEHNR and CDR2 FQNEAQ (reference sequence). V lost 5 bases to trimming and J lost 6 bases, with 14 bases between them. The CDR3 region is CASSPPRGGEQYF. The CDR3 DNA follows: TGTGCCAGCAGCCCACCTAGGGGGGGCGAGCAGTACTTC.

This rearrangement joins TRBV4-2 to TRBJ1-1; D may be TRBD1 (5 bases). This CDR3 has 16 residues. The V gene lost 1 base and the J gene lost 4 bases, with 16 bases spanning the gap. Germline assignment: CDR1 LGHNA and CDR2 YNFKEQ. DNA for the CDR3: TGTGCCAGCAGCCAAGTGTCCGGGACGGCTGCCACTGAAGCTTTCTTT. It yields the protein CASSQVSGTAATEAFF.

This CDR3 reads CAWAIIPNTEAFF. CDR3 DNA sequence: TGTGCCTGGGCGATTATACCCAACACTGAAGCTTTCTTT. The J gene is TRBJ1-1, the V gene TRBV30; D call uncertain. Trimming stripped 5 bases from V and 2 bases from J, with 12 bases between. There are 13 residues in the CDR3. Germline V gene data show CDR1 as GTSNPN and CDR2 as SVGIG (reference sequence).

The CDR3 loop reads CASSQDESGVYEQYF. The CDR3 DNA sequence: TGCGCCAGCAGCCAAGATGAGAGCGGGGTCTACGAGCAGTACTTC. The chain uses TRBV4-3 and TRBJ2-7, with 7 bases fitting TRBD2. CDR1 and CDR2 (germline): LGHNA, YSLEER. This CDR3 region has 15 residues. The V and J ends lost 0 bases and 3 bases, in that order; junction bases with no gene match: 5.